Only a few counts were recorded for the clone carrying this TCR beta chain. Its matching antigen is unknown. This CDR3 region has 17 residues. Per germline, CDR1 WSHSY and CDR2 SAAADI. The V gene end was trimmed by 2 bases and the J gene end by 7 bases; junction bases not matched to a gene: 14. From the reads, TCRdb called clonotypes with MiXCR, one entry per CDR3 protein. The sample has approximately 990,000 distinct CDR3 sequences, about a third seen once. The data originate from a study of T cell repertoires in cytomegalovirus infection. The sequencing here drew on cultured CD8+ T cells from PBMCs, taken from culture after CMV antigen stimulation. The clonotype was recovered from a human donor in good health (CMV status not recorded). Some clones in this sample may be carry-over from other donors' samples. The chain employs TRBV10-2 and TRBJ2-1; 7 nucleotides agree with TRBD2. The CDR3 reads CASSEPTILEGGNEQFF. CDR3 DNA sequence: TGCGCCAGCAGTGAGCCCACGATACTAGAGGGAGGGAATGAGCAGTTCTTC.